These T cell receptor beta chains were read from a single sample in a study of technical replicates of blood from a few donors. Clones were sequenced by immunoSEQ multiplex PCR, and TCRdb holds only the in-frame ones, with some missing. The sample includes 75,000 to 100,000 clones, about 94% of them seen just once. The sample was T cells isolated from PBMCs. The receptors originated from a human donor in good health. The CDR3 runs from the conserved cysteine through the conserved F or W. D genes are given only for firm matches. Clone size, where shown, is once, few, many, or a class for clones that have expanded.

D: -; size: -; J: TRBJ2-1; V: TRBV4-1; DNA: TGCGCCAGCAGCCAAGGGGCGGGAAACTCCTACAATGAGCAGTTCTTC; CDR3: CASSQGAGNSYNEQFF
D: -; size: -; J: TRBJ2-5; V: TRBV10-2; DNA: TGCGCCAGCAGAGCAGGGGTACTGGAGACCCAGTACTTC; CDR3: CASRAGVLETQYF
D: TRBD1; size: -; J: TRBJ2-3; V: TRBV5-4; DNA: TGTGCCAGCAGCTTAGATGCCAGACAGGGTGTAGATACGCAGTATTTT; CDR3: CASSLDARQGVDTQYF
D: -; size: once; J: TRBJ2-7; V: TRBV5-6; DNA: TGTGCCAGCAGCTTGCCTGACAGTCCCTACGAGCAGTACTTC; CDR3: CASSLPDSPYEQYF
D: TRBD1; size: -; J: TRBJ2-7; V: TRBV7-6; DNA: TGTGCCAGCAGCTTCCCGACAGGGGACCTGGGGGAGCAGTACTTC; CDR3: CASSFPTGDLGEQYF
D: TRBD1; size: -; J: TRBJ2-1; V: TRBV30; DNA: TGTGCCTGGAGGACAGGGGGCTACTACAATGAGCAGTTCTTC; CDR3: CAWRTGGYYNEQFF
D: -; size: once; J: TRBJ2-7; V: TRBV27; DNA: TGTGCCAGCAGTTCTGTGCCTGTAAACCCAGGCTACGAGCAGTACTTC; CDR3: CASSSVPVNPGYEQYF
D: TRBD1; size: -; J: TRBJ1-1; V: TRBV7-8; DNA: TGTGCCAGCAGCGCGAGGACAGGGGTGACTGAAGCTTTCTTT; CDR3: CASSARTGVTEAFF
D: -; size: -; J: TRBJ1-1; V: TRBV7-3; DNA: TGTGCCAGCAGCGCCCCACCGGGCTCCGGGGTGAACACTGAAGCTTTCTTT; CDR3: CASSAPPGSGVNTEAFF
D: -; size: -; J: TRBJ2-1; V: TRBV9; DNA: TGTGCCAGCAGCGTAGTGGGGACTTTCTCCTACAATGAGCAGTTCTTC; CDR3: CASSVVGTFSYNEQFF
D: -; size: -; J: TRBJ2-1; V: TRBV28; DNA: TGTGCCAGCAGTTCGTACGGTGAGCAGTTCTTC; CDR3: CASSSYGEQFF
D: TRBD1; size: -; J: TRBJ2-4; V: TRBV27; DNA: TGTGCCAGCAGTGACAGGGGCCCCAAAAACATTCAGTACTTC; CDR3: CASSDRGPKNIQYF
D: -; size: once; J: TRBJ2-2; V: TRBV13; DNA: TGTGCCAGCAGCTTTCCCGCGGCGAGCACCGGGGAGCTGTTTTTT; CDR3: CASSFPAASTGELFF
D: -; size: -; J: TRBJ2-7; V: TRBV4-2; DNA: TGTGCCAGCAGCCAAGACGTGGTGACTCGCTGCGAGCAGTACTTC; CDR3: CASSQDVVTRCEQYF
D: TRBD1; size: once; J: TRBJ2-2; V: TRBV27; DNA: TGTGCCAGCAGTACCGGTCCCGGGACAGGGATCGGGGAGCTGTTTTTT; CDR3: CASSTGPGTGIGELFF
D: -; size: -; J: TRBJ2-7; V: TRBV2; DNA: TGTGCCAGCACCTCGGCGGGGGCGGGTAACGAGCAGTACTTC; CDR3: CASTSAGAGNEQYF
D: TRBD2; size: -; J: TRBJ2-7; V: TRBV27; DNA: TGTGCCAGCAGTTTATCGGGGCTAGCGGGGGCCTACGAGCAGTACTTC; CDR3: CASSLSGLAGAYEQYF
D: -; size: -; J: TRBJ2-1; V: TRBV6-5; DNA: TGTGCCAGCAGCCCAGAGCAGTTCTTC; CDR3: CASSPEQFF
D: TRBD1; size: -; J: TRBJ2-7; V: TRBV4-1; DNA: TGCGCCAGCAGCCCTCGGGACAGGAGTTACGAGCAGTACTTC; CDR3: CASSPRDRSYEQYF
D: -; size: -; J: TRBJ1-1; V: TRBV9; DNA: TGTGCCAGCAGCCCCCATGGTGGGGGGGACGGAGAAGCTTTCTTT; CDR3: CASSPHGGGDGEAFF
D: TRBD1; size: -; J: TRBJ1-1; V: TRBV6-5; DNA: TGTGCCAGCAGTTCCCGGGACAGAGGGAACACTGAAGCTTTCTTT; CDR3: CASSSRDRGNTEAFF
D: -; size: -; J: TRBJ2-1; V: TRBV15; DNA: TGTGCCACCAGCAGAGATCTCCGGGAGGAGCAGTTCTTC; CDR3: CATSRDLREEQFF
D: -; size: -; J: TRBJ1-4; V: TRBV11-2; DNA: TGTGCCAGCAGCGCGTCCCCAGAAAAACTGTTTTTT; CDR3: CASSASPEKLFF
D: -; size: -; J: TRBJ1-1; V: TRBV30; DNA: TGTGCCTGGCAAGAAACAGGGAACACTGAAGCTTTCTTT; CDR3: CAWQETGNTEAFF
D: -; size: -; J: TRBJ1-3; V: TRBV7-3; DNA: TGTGCCAGCAGCGCCGTCGGGGGTACGGCGCCTGGAAACACCATATATTTT; CDR3: CASSAVGGTAPGNTIYF
D: -; size: -; J: TRBJ1-4; V: TRBV7-9; DNA: TGTGCCAGCAGCATAGGACAGTATTGCGTTTTT; CDR3: CASSIGQYCVF
D: TRBD2; size: -; J: TRBJ2-3; V: TRBV30; DNA: TGTGCCTGGTGCTTCGGCGGGAGTACAGATACGCAGTATTTT; CDR3: CAWCFGGSTDTQYF
D: -; size: -; J: TRBJ2-1; V: TRBV7-7; DNA: TGTGCCAGCAGCCCGTGGCCCGACAGCCTTGAGCAGTTCTTC; CDR3: CASSPWPDSLEQFF
D: TRBD2; size: -; J: TRBJ2-3; V: TRBV19; DNA: TGTGCCAGTAGTCTCCGACTAGCGGGAATGACAGATACGCAGTATTTT; CDR3: CASSLRLAGMTDTQYF
D: TRBD2; size: -; J: TRBJ2-5; V: TRBV27; DNA: TGTGCCAGCGGGAGTTATGGGGCAGGGCGGACTAGCGGACGAGAGACCCAGTACTTC; CDR3: CASGSYGAGRTSGRETQYF
D: -; size: -; J: TRBJ1-4; V: TRBV4-1; DNA: TGCGCCAGCAGCCCCAACAGTGGGAATGAAAAACTGTTTTTT; CDR3: CASSPNSGNEKLFF
D: TRBD2; size: -; J: TRBJ2-6; V: TRBV30; DNA: TGTGCCTGGAAGCGGGGGGGTTGGTCTGGGGCCAACGTCCTGACTTTC; CDR3: CAWKRGGWSGANVLTF
D: -; size: -; J: TRBJ2-7; V: TRBV27; DNA: TGTGCCAGCAGTTTAGGGAGTGGGAGGCTCTACGAGCAGTACTTC; CDR3: CASSLGSGRLYEQYF
D: -; size: -; J: TRBJ1-3; V: TRBV4-3; DNA: TGCGCCAGCAGCCAAGATTTTAACAGTGGAAACACCATATATTTT; CDR3: CASSQDFNSGNTIYF
D: TRBD1; size: -; J: TRBJ1-5; V: TRBV2; DNA: TGTGCCAGCAGTTTGTCAGGGGGCGCGGGACAGCCCCAGCATTTT; CDR3: CASSLSGGAGQPQHF
D: -; size: -; J: TRBJ2-3; V: TRBV21-1; DNA: TGTGCCAGCAGCAAAGGTGGGACAGGGAATAGCACAGATACGCAGTATTTT; CDR3: CASSKGGTGNSTDTQYF
D: -; size: -; J: TRBJ2-7; V: TRBV5-8; DNA: TGTGCCAGCAGCAGAAAATATGGGACAACCTACGAGCAGTACTTC; CDR3: CASSRKYGTTYEQYF
D: -; size: -; J: TRBJ1-1; V: TRBV18; DNA: TGTGCCAGCTCACTAGGACATTATCGTTTCTTT; CDR3: CASSLGHYRFF
D: -; size: once; J: TRBJ2-1; V: TRBV4-1; DNA: TGCGCCAGCAGCCTACAGGTGCGCTCCTACAATGAGCAGTTCTTC; CDR3: CASSLQVRSYNEQFF
D: TRBD2; size: -; J: TRBJ2-5; V: TRBV5-1; DNA: TGCGCCAGCAGCCAGGGACTAGCTGATCAAGAGACCCAGTACTTC; CDR3: CASSQGLADQETQYF
D: TRBD2; size: -; J: TRBJ2-7; V: TRBV2; DNA: TGTGCCAGCAGTGAATCGGCGCGGGAGGGCCCATTGGGTTACGAGCAGTACTTC; CDR3: CASSESAREGPLGYEQYF
D: -; size: -; J: TRBJ2-1; V: TRBV5-8; DNA: TGTGCCAGCAGCCTAGGCGGTGAGCAGTTCTTC; CDR3: CASSLGGEQFF
D: TRBD2; size: -; J: TRBJ2-1; V: TRBV7-3; DNA: TGTGCCAGCAGCTTAAGCTTAGCGGGACTAGCTGGCAATGAGCAGTTCTTC; CDR3: CASSLSLAGLAGNEQFF
D: TRBD1; size: -; J: TRBJ1-2; V: TRBV28; DNA: TGTGCCAGCAGTACTGGACAGGGGGTATCAAACTACTATGGCTACACCTTC; CDR3: CASSTGQGVSNYYGYTF
D: TRBD2; size: -; J: TRBJ2-1; V: TRBV9; DNA: TGTGCCAGCAGCGGGCGTAGCGGGACCTACAATGAGCAGTTCTTC; CDR3: CASSGRSGTYNEQFF
D: -; size: -; J: TRBJ1-3; V: TRBV14; DNA: TGTGCCAGCAATCGACAGGCTGGAAACACCATATATTTT; CDR3: CASNRQAGNTIYF
D: -; size: -; J: TRBJ1-4; V: TRBV7-2; DNA: TGTGCCAGCAGCTTAGTATCTGGAGGAACTAATGAAAAACTGTTTTTT; CDR3: CASSLVSGGTNEKLFF
D: TRBD1; size: -; J: TRBJ1-5; V: TRBV27; DNA: TGTGCCAGCAGTTTAGACAGGGGGCGGCAGCCCCAGCATTTT; CDR3: CASSLDRGRQPQHF
D: TRBD1; size: -; J: TRBJ1-5; V: TRBV28; DNA: TGTGCCAGCAGTAGGACAGGGGATCAGCCCCAGCATTTT; CDR3: CASSRTGDQPQHF
D: -; size: few; J: TRBJ2-1; V: TRBV2; DNA: TGTGCCAGCATCGGCAATGAGCAGTTCTTC; CDR3: CASIGNEQFF
D: TRBD2; size: -; J: TRBJ2-1; V: TRBV9; DNA: TGTGCCAGCAGCGTAGAATTAGCGGGCGGATACAATGAGCAGTTCTTC; CDR3: CASSVELAGGYNEQFF
D: -; size: -; J: TRBJ2-3; V: TRBV19; DNA: TGTGCCAGTAGTATAGGGTCGGGCGGGAGCACAGATACGCAGTATTTT; CDR3: CASSIGSGGSTDTQYF
D: -; size: once; J: TRBJ1-1; V: TRBV2; DNA: TGTGCCAGCAGGCAGGACAGTAACACTGAAGCTTTCTTT; CDR3: CASRQDSNTEAFF